The clone carrying this TCR beta chain is medium-sized within its sample. TCRdb reassembled clones from the PCR reads with MiXCR. The data hold approximately 34,000 clones, with approximately 20% observed a single time. No treatment had been given to any patient before thyroid surgery. The data were taken from a study of metastatic and nonmetastatic thyroid tumors. V was trimmed by 6 bases and J by 10 bases, leaving 15 bases between them. The V gene's germline CDR1 is MNHNS and CDR2 SASEGT. This CDR3 is built from 13 residues. The sample taken for sequencing was blood. V is TRBV6-1 and J is TRBJ2-2; D is possibly TRBD1 (5 bases). This receptor was obtained from a female donor with papillary thyroid cancer or a benign thyroid nodule (not recorded which). Some clones in this sample may be carry-over from other donors' samples. The CDR3 DNA reads as TGTGCCAGCAGCCCCAGGGCCCAGCAGGAGCTGTTTTTT. Translating it yields CASSPRAQQELFF.